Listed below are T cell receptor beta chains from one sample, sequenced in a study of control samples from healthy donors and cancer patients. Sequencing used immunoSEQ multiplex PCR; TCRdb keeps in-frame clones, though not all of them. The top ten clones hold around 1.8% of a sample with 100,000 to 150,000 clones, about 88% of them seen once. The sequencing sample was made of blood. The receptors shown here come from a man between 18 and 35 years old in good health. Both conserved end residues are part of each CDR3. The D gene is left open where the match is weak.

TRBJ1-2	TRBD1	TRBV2	TGTGCCAGCATCGGGACAGGGATCAACTATGGCTACACCTTC	CASIGTGINYGYTF
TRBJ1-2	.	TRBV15	TGTGCCACCAGCAGAGATTACAGGATGGGCTACACCTTC	CATSRDYRMGYTF
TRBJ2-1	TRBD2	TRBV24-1	TGTGCCACCAGTGATCAAGCGGGAGACTCCTACAATGAGCAGTTCTTC	CATSDQAGDSYNEQFF
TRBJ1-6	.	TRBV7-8	TGTGCCAGCAGCTTAGTAACGCCTCCCCCGGGAAATTCACCCCTCCACTTT	CASSLVTPPPGNSPLHF
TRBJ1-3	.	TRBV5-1	TGCGCCAGCAGCTTTCAGGGTCAGTCGGACACCATATATTTT	CASSFQGQSDTIYF
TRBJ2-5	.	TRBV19	TGTGCCAGTAGTGTCCAAAGGGGGGAGACCCAGTACTTC	CASSVQRGETQYF
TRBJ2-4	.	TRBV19	TGTGCCAGTACCCCTTACCCCCGCAGGGCCGGAGCCAAAAACATTCAGTACTTC	CASTPYPRRAGAKNIQYF
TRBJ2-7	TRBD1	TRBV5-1	TGCGCCAGCATCGGTCAACCGGGACAGGGCATCCACGAGCAGTACTTC	CASIGQPGQGIHEQYF
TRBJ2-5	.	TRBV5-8	TGTGCCAGCAGCCGGGATCAGCTTCAAGAGACCCAGTACTTC	CASSRDQLQETQYF
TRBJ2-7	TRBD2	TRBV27	TGTGCCAGCAGTTTACTAGCGGGAGAAAAATCCTACGAGCAGTACTTC	CASSLLAGEKSYEQYF
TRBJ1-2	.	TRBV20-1	TGCAGTGCCACCATCGGTATTGGCTACACCTTC	CSATIGIGYTF
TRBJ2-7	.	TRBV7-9	TGTGCCAGCAGCTCGACTAGTAACGAGCAGTACTTC	CASSSTSNEQYF
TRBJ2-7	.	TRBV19	TGTGCCAGTAGTCAGACAGGACGGGGCTACGAGCAGTACTTC	CASSQTGRGYEQYF
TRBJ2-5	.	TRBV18	TGTGCCAGCTCACCAGGGTCCGTAGAGACCCAGTACTTC	CASSPGSVETQYF
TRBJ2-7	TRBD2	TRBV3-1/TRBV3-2	TGTGCCAGCAGCCATGGAGTAGCGGGCAGAACCTACGAGCAGTACTTC	CASSHGVAGRTYEQYF